The 28 T cell receptor beta chains below were found in one sample sequenced in a study of neurological immune-mediated disorders. TCRdb used MiXCR to reprocess the 5' RACE reads, holding one entry per CDR3 protein. The table lists more than 35,000 distinct CDR3 sequences, over 9% of them singletons, with approximately 7% in the top ten. Material: PBMCs. The receptor source for this set is a woman aged 25 to 39 with HTLV-1-associated myelopathy (HAM/TSP).

This clonotype is deemed medium-sized. The chain uses TRBV20-1 and TRBJ1-2; TRBD1 matches at 9 bases. This CDR3 comprises 15 residues. Germline CDR1 is DFQATT and CDR2 is SNEGSKA (reference sequence). Unmatched junction bases numbered 14, after V lost 5 bases and J lost 7 bases. The CDR3: CSALKYTGGSFGYTF. In nucleotides, the CDR3 is TGCAGTGCTCTCAAGTATACAGGGGGCTCCTTTGGCTACACCTTC.

The table lists this clonotype with many counts. The chain carries TRBV12-3 or TRBV12-4 and TRBJ1-1; D not certain. This CDR3 is 13 amino acids long. Trimming took off 3 bases at V and 1 base at J, with 6 bases between the two ends. As DNA, the CDR3 is TGTGCCAGCAGTTTCAACGGGAACACTGAAGCTTTCTTT. Translation gives CASSFNGNTEAFF.

There are many counts of this clonotype. This rearrangement joins TRBV20-1 to TRBJ1-5; 11 nucleotides line up with TRBD1. After removal of 6 bases from V and 1 base from J, the junction contained 8 bases not matched to a gene. CDR1 is DFQATT, CDR2 SNEGSKA, per germline (reference sequence). The CDR3 covers 16 residues. The CDR3 DNA reads as TGCAGTGCCACGGACAGGGGGCGGAACAGCAATCAGCCCCAGCATTTT. The encoded protein is CSATDRGRNSNQPQHF.

This clonotype occurred many times. The chain employs TRBV19 and TRBJ2-2, with 7 bases lining up with TRBD1. After removal of 10 bases from V and 0 bases from J, the junction contained 2 bases not matched to a gene. In germline, CDR1 is LNHDA, CDR2 SQIVND (reference sequence). The CDR3 runs to 13 residues. The CDR3 spells CAIQGTNTGELFF. The CDR3, as DNA: TGTGCCATACAGGGGACGAACACCGGGGAGCTGTTTTTT.

This clonotype was found many times. V and J are TRBV20-1 and TRBJ1-2, with 8 bases aligning to TRBD1. The CDR3 runs 17 residues. The germline V gene has CDR1 DFQATT and CDR2 SNEGSKA (reference sequence). Losses at the gene ends were 1 base for V and 0 bases for J; bases not matched to a gene: 10. The CDR3 region is CSARVNTLDRANYGYTF. Written as DNA, the CDR3 is TGCAGTGCTAGAGTTAACACTTTGGACAGGGCTAACTATGGCTACACCTTC.

The table lists this clonotype with many counts. V and J are TRBV27 and TRBJ2-4; 8 positions match TRBD2. The germline V gene has CDR1 MNHEY and CDR2 SMNVEV (reference sequence). V lost 6 bases and J lost 7; bases outside the gene matches: 14. The CDR3 totals 16 residues. The CDR3 loop is CASSSSAGGAPNIQYF. The DNA for the CDR3 is TGTGCCAGCAGCTCGTCCGCCGGGGGGGCTCCGAACATTCAGTACTTC.

About this clonotype: A much larger clone sits a single nucleotide away, making a read error possible. The chain is built from TRBV20-1 and TRBJ1-1; D call uncertain. CDR1 is DFQATT, CDR2 SNEGSKA, per germline (reference sequence). The CDR3 loop spans 14 amino acids. CDR3 DNA sequence: TGCAGTGTTAGAGGGATGCAGGTGAACACTGAAGCTTTCTTT. It codes for CSVRGMQVNTEAFF.

This clonotype was seen repeatedly, ten times or more. Here the CDR3 DNA reads TGTGCCAGCAGTAGTCGACAGGTCCAGCCCCAGCATTTT. Its protein product is CASSSRQVQPQHF. The rearrangement uses TRBV12-3 or TRBV12-4 and TRBJ1-5, with a tentative D call TRBD1 (6 bases). V dropped 5 bases and J dropped 7 bases, with 12 bases sitting between them. This CDR3 contains 13 residues.

As regards this clonotype: This may be a read error: a much more frequent sequence differs by one nucleotide. This rearrangement joins TRBV5-1 to TRBJ1-1; no definite D call. The CDR3 runs 15 residues. With 1 base removed from V and 5 bases from J, the gap between germline ends came to 15 bases. Germline CDR1 is SGHRS and CDR2 is YFSETQ. For the CDR3, the DNA is TGCGCCAGCAGCTTGTGTACAACCTCGGGGACTGAAGCTTTCTTT. Its translation is CASSLCTTSGTEAFF. The variable domain in full, with the rest retrieved from reference TRBV5-1 and TRBJ1-1, is KAGVTQTPRYLIKTRGQQVTLSCSPISGHRSVSWYQQTPGQGLQFLFEYFSETQRNKGNFPGRFSGRQFSNSRSEMNVSTLELGDSALYLCASSLCTTSGTEAFFGQGTRLTVV.

This clonotype was counted ten times or more. The V gene is TRBV3-1, the J gene TRBJ1-5, with D uncertain. This CDR3 has 12 residues. CDR1 is LGHDT, CDR2 YNNKEL, per germline (reference sequence). Between the trimmed V and J ends, which lost 2 bases and 6 bases, there was a span of 5 bases. CDR3 coding DNA: TGTGCCAGCAGCCAAAGTGGTCAGCCCCAGCATTTT. It encodes CASSQSGQPQHF.

This clonotype was seen ten or more times. This chain links TRBV20-1 with TRBJ2-1; 7 bases align to TRBD1. CDR1 and CDR2 (germline): DFQATT, SNEGSKA (reference sequence). CDR3 length: 14 residues. Germline trimming cut 6 bases from V and 4 bases from J; bases unmatched to any gene: 9. CDR3 amino acids: CSAKDRAGYNEQFF. DNA of the CDR3: TGCAGTGCCAAAGACAGGGCAGGGTACAATGAGCAGTTCTTC.

This clonotype came up many times. The chain uses TRBV7-9 and TRBJ2-7, with TRBD2 matching 10 bases. Germline V gives CDR1 SEHNR, CDR2 FQNEAQ (reference sequence). The V and J ends lost 5 bases and 0 bases, in that order; junction bases with no gene match: 16. This CDR3 contains 19 residues. CDR3 DNA sequence: TGTGCCAGCAGCCACGGTAGCGGGGGGCCGTGGGGAGCCTCCTACGAGCAGTACTTC. Amino acid sequence: CASSHGSGGPWGASYEQYF.

This clonotype was seen repeatedly, ten times or more. The J gene is TRBJ2-7, the V gene TRBV20-1; 8 nucleotides match TRBD2. In germline, CDR1 is DFQATT, CDR2 SNEGSKA (reference sequence). The CDR3 totals 12 residues. Losses at the gene ends were 4 bases for V and 6 bases for J; bases not matched to a gene: 5. CDR3: CSANAGGREQYF. The CDR3 bases are TGCAGTGCTAATGCGGGGGGCCGCGAGCAGTACTTC.

In this sample, this clonotype turned up many times. CDR3: CASSFTRDSLYNEQFF. As DNA, the CDR3 is TGTGCCAGCAGCTTCACCCGGGACAGCTTATACAATGAGCAGTTCTTC. This rearrangement joins TRBV11-2 to TRBJ2-1; 7 nucleotides line up with TRBD1. The CDR3 length is 16 residues. Germline-derived CDR1 and CDR2 are SGHAT and FQNNGV. The V segment lost 3 bases and the J segment 4 bases; nucleotides outside the gene matches: 9. The variable domain in full, completed from reference TRBV11-2 and TRBJ2-1, reads EAGVAQSPRYKIIEKRQSVAFWCNPISGHATLYWYQQILGQGPKLLIQFQNNGVVDDSQLPKDRFSAERLKGVDSTLKIQPAKLEDSAVYLCASSFTRDSLYNEQFFGPGTRLTVL.

This clonotype was found many times. This chain connects TRBV18 to TRBJ2-5; no firm D call. V was trimmed by 3 bases and J by 2 bases, leaving 7 bases between them. Per germline, CDR1 KGHSH and CDR2 LQKENI. CDR3 length: 13 amino acids. Here the CDR3 reads CASSPRSQETQYF. In nucleotides, the CDR3 is TGTGCCAGCTCACCGCGGTCTCAAGAGACCCAGTACTTC.

This clonotype was recorded at least ten times. The chain recombines TRBV5-1 with TRBJ1-2, with 7 bases identical to TRBD1. Trimming cost V 0 bases and J 5 bases; bases outside gene matches: 4. CDR1 is SGHRS, CDR2 YFSETQ, per germline. The CDR3 spans 14 residues. DNA of the CDR3: TGCGCCAGCAGCTTGGGCCAGGGGGGTTATGGCTACACCTTC. Protein product: CASSLGQGGYGYTF.

The V call is TRBV9, the J call TRBJ2-3; 9 nucleotides match TRBD1. The length of the CDR3 is 16 residues. In germline, CDR1 is SGDLS, CDR2 YYNGEE. Trimming at V came to 4 bases and at J to 0 bases, leaving 6 bases not matched to a gene. For the CDR3, the DNA is TGTGCCAGCAGCCAACCAGACAGGGGGAGCACAGATACGCAGTATTTT. The encoded protein is CASSQPDRGSTDTQYF.

At least ten counts were recorded for this clonotype. The rearrangement joins TRBV7-9 to TRBJ1-6, with unresolved D. The germline gives CDR1 SEHNR, CDR2 FQNEAQ (reference sequence). The CDR3 loop spans 16 amino acids. V was shortened by 2 bases and J by 0 bases, with 8 bases between the two germline ends. The CDR3 spells CASSLWGSSYNSPLHF. As DNA, the CDR3 is TGTGCCAGCAGCTTATGGGGAAGCTCCTATAATTCACCCCTCCACTTT.

This clonotype was detected many times. This chain links TRBV20-1 with TRBJ1-2; the D is unclear. V lost 4 bases, J lost 4 bases, and 7 bases lay in between. The germline gives CDR1 DFQATT, CDR2 SNEGSKA (reference sequence). The CDR3 runs 11 residues. In DNA, the CDR3 is TGCAGTGCTACGAAATCCTATGGCTACACCTTC. Protein sequence: CSATKSYGYTF.

The sample holds many counts of this clonotype. The rearrangement joins TRBV7-3 to TRBJ2-6; 7 bases map to TRBD1. The CDR3 consists of 17 residues. V lost 5 bases and J lost 3; bases outside the gene matches: 10. The germline CDR1 and CDR2 sequences are SGHTA and FQGTGA. The CDR3 is CASSPGTGVVGANVLTF. As DNA, the CDR3 is TGTGCCAGCAGCCCGGGAACAGGGGTTGTTGGGGCCAACGTCCTGACTTTC. The variable domain in full, with the rest retrieved from reference TRBV7-3 and TRBJ2-6, is GAGVSQTPSNKVTEKGKYVELRCDPISGHTALYWYRQSLGQGPEFLIYFQGTGAADDSGLPNDRFFAVRPEGSVSTLKIQRTERGDSAVYLCASSPGTGVVGANVLTFGAGSRLTVL.

This clonotype was found many times. V usage is TRBV7-7 and J usage is TRBJ2-2, with 11 positions matching TRBD1. The CDR3 length is 16 residues. Germline CDR1 and CDR2: SSHAT and FNYEAQ (reference sequence). V trimming: 5 bases; J trimming: 4 bases; junction bases outside the gene matches: 6. The CDR3 is CASSPSGTGGTGELFF. The CDR3 DNA sequence: TGTGCCAGCAGCCCGTCCGGGACAGGGGGCACCGGGGAGCTGTTTTTT. The full variable domain, its missing parts supplied by reference TRBV7-7 and TRBJ2-2, is GAGVSQSPRYKVTKRGQDVTLRCDPISSHATLYWYQQALGQGPEFLTYFNYEAQPDKSGLPSDRFSAERPEGSISTLTIQRTEQRDSAMYRCASSPSGTGGTGELFFGEGSRLTVL.

This clonotype was counted many times. This chain links TRBV20-1 with TRBJ1-1; no clear D gene. The V and J ends lost 3 bases and 3 bases respectively, with 11 bases between them. CDR1 and CDR2 from the germline V gene are DFQATT and SNEGSKA (reference sequence). The CDR3 spans 13 residues. The CDR3, as DNA: TGCAGTGCTAGGTCCGGGTCTGACACTGAAGCTTTCTTT. It yields the protein CSARSGSDTEAFF.

This clonotype was seen ten or more times. The chain employs TRBV20-1 and TRBJ2-3; 14 bases align to TRBD2. CDR3 length: 17 amino acids. Germline V lookup: CDR1 DFQATT, CDR2 SNEGSKA (reference sequence). After removal of 6 bases from V and 4 bases from J, the junction contained 12 bases not matched to a gene. The CDR3 coding sequence is TGCAGTGCCAACGGGCGACTAGCGGGGGGGGTCGCAGATACGCAGTATTTT. Translated: CSANGRLAGGVADTQYF.

This clonotype occurred many times. The V call is TRBV5-1, the J call TRBJ1-2, with no clear D. Looked up from germline, CDR1 is SGHRS and CDR2 is YFSETQ. V lost 3 bases and J lost 12, with 24 bases in between. This CDR3 has 15 amino acids. CDR3 in DNA: TGCGCCAGCAGCTCACACCCCCGAGAAGACACGGGGAACACCTTC. Amino acids: CASSSHPREDTGNTF. Complete variable domain (other parts from reference TRBV5-1 and TRBJ1-2): KAGVTQTPRYLIKTRGQQVTLSCSPISGHRSVSWYQQTPGQGLQFLFEYFSETQRNKGNFPGRFSGRQFSNSRSEMNVSTLELGDSALYLCASSSHPREDTGNTFGSGTRLTVV.

The table lists this clonotype with many counts. CDR3 nucleotides: TGCGCCAGCAGTGAGGTGGCGAACACCGGGGAGCTGTTTTTT. The encoded protein is CASSEVANTGELFF. The V gene is TRBV10-2, the J gene TRBJ2-2, with D hard to call. Trimming cost V 2 bases and J 0 bases, with 4 bases left between them. The CDR3 is 14 amino acids. Germline V gene sequence: CDR1 WSHSY, CDR2 SAAADI.

This clonotype was counted ten times or more. The chain carries TRBV5-1 and TRBJ2-3, with 8 positions matching TRBD1. Germline trimming cut 4 bases from V and 0 bases from J; bases unmatched to any gene: 4. Germline loops: CDR1 SGHRS, CDR2 YFSETQ. CDR3 length: 15 residues. As DNA, the CDR3 is TGCGCCAGCAGCACTGGACAGGGTAGCACAGATACGCAGTATTTT. Its protein product is CASSTGQGSTDTQYF.

This clonotype was found many times. This chain links TRBV12-3 or TRBV12-4 with TRBJ1-2; 9 bases fit TRBD1. CDR3 length: 14 amino acids. V shed 5 bases, J shed 6 bases, and the junction held 7 bases outside the gene matches. CDR3 sequence (DNA): TGTGCCAGCAGTATCCGGGACAGGGCCCATGGCTACACCTTC. Residues: CASSIRDRAHGYTF.

This clonotype was counted many times. The J gene is TRBJ2-3, the V gene TRBV20-1; no clear D. V was clipped by 6 bases and J by 1 base, with 17 bases between them. CDR3 length equals 15 residues. Germline V gives CDR1 DFQATT, CDR2 SNEGSKA (reference sequence). CDR3 in amino acids: CSASEGRHGTDTQYF. Written as DNA, the CDR3 is TGCAGTGCGTCGGAAGGCAGACACGGCACAGATACGCAGTATTTT.